These T cell receptor beta chains were read from a single sample in a study of T cells in Graves' hyperthyroidism and ophthalmopathy. TCRdb passed the multiplex PCR reads through MiXCR, listing each CDR3 protein once. The table shows hundreds of thousands of distinct CDR3 sequences, with roughly 15% occurring only once. The sequenced sample was blood. These receptors all stem from a woman in her thirties or forties with Graves' ophthalmopathy. CDR3s include the opening cysteine and the closing phenylalanine or tryptophan. The order of the fields is V gene, J gene, D gene, CDR3 length, clone size, CDR3 DNA, CDR3 protein. A D gene is named only where the DNA matches it firmly. Some rows have no size entry. The others give once, few or many, or a class for an expanded clone.

TRBV27,TRBJ2-2,TRBD1,15,-,TGTGCCAGCAACCCATTGGGACAGGGGACCGGGGAGCTGTTTTTT,CASNPLGQGTGELFF
TRBV20-1,TRBJ2-7,TRBD2,11,-,TGCAGTGCTATGGGAGGGTACGAGCAGTACTTC,CSAMGGYEQYF
TRBV24-1,TRBJ1-2,-,15,many,TGTGCCACCAGTGACGGGTCAGAGGGACGCTATGGCTACACCTTC,CATSDGSEGRYGYTF
TRBV28,TRBJ1-1,-,15,many,TGTGCCAGCACCTCGACAAGGTTTTCGAACACTGAAGCTTTCTTT,CASTSTRFSNTEAFF
TRBV7-8,TRBJ1-2,-,15,-,TGTGCCAGCAGCTTAGTGCGGTCCCCAGACTATGGCTACACCTTC,CASSLVRSPDYGYTF
TRBV27,TRBJ2-5,TRBD1,13,-,TGTGCCAGCGGACAGGGGAACCCAGAGACCCAGTACTTC,CASGQGNPETQYF
TRBV12-3/TRBV12-4,TRBJ1-5,TRBD1,15,many,TGTGCCAGCAGTACATGGACAGGCCCGTTTCAGCCCCAGCATTTT,CASSTWTGPFQPQHF
TRBV6-5,TRBJ1-3,-,15,few,TGTGCCAGCAGTTACCGGACACACTCTGGAAACACCATATATTTT,CASSYRTHSGNTIYF
TRBV6-1,TRBJ1-5,-,15,-,TGTGCCAGCGGCCGAACCTCAGGGGTCTATCAGCCCCAGCATTTT,CASGRTSGVYQPQHF
TRBV7-3,TRBJ2-7,TRBD1,13,many,TGTGCCAGCAGCCCCGGGACAGGGCCCGAGCAGTACTTC,CASSPGTGPEQYF
TRBV6-1,TRBJ1-5,TRBD1,15,-,TGTGCCAGCAGCATCAACAGGGGTAGCAATCAGCCCCAGCATTTT,CASSINRGSNQPQHF
TRBV7-2,TRBJ1-3,-,11,many,TGTGCCAGCAGCTTCCAGGGTATGGCATATTTT,CASSFQGMAYF
TRBV27,TRBJ2-7,-,12,-,TGTGCCAGCAGTTCCCAATTCTACGAGCAGTACTTC,CASSSQFYEQYF
TRBV13,TRBJ1-2,TRBD1,13,many,TGTGCCAGCAGCTTAGACCGACAGGGTGACTACACCTTC,CASSLDRQGDYTF
TRBV20-1,TRBJ1-5,-,12,once,TGCAGTGCTAGAAGGGGCCATCAGCCCCAGCATTTT,CSARRGHQPQHF
TRBV20-1,TRBJ2-5,TRBD2,15,-,TGCAGTGCTAGATTGGGAGGCGGGAGTTGGGAGACCCAGTACTTC,CSARLGGGSWETQYF
TRBV19,TRBJ1-5,-,17,many,TGTGCCAGTAGTATAGGGTTTTTGGGGGGCCGGAATCAGCCCCAGCATTTT,CASSIGFLGGRNQPQHF
TRBV28,TRBJ2-7,-,14,many,TGTGCCAGCAACCTCCGGGACAACCCCTACGAGCAGTACTTC,CASNLRDNPYEQYF
TRBV29-1,TRBJ1-2,-,12,many,TGCAGCGTTGAACGTCCTCGGGATGGCTACACCTTC,CSVERPRDGYTF
TRBV27,TRBJ2-6,-,15,few,TGTGCCAGCAGATACTCCCCCTCTGGGGCCAACGTCCTGACTTTC,CASRYSPSGANVLTF
TRBV6-1,TRBJ1-5,TRBD1,15,-,TGTGCCAGCACAATTCAACGACAGGGGATCCAGCCCCAGCATTTT,CASTIQRQGIQPQHF
TRBV19,TRBJ1-5,-,14,many,TGTGCCAGTACCAATGGGGGGGACTTTCAGCCCCAGCATTTT,CASTNGGDFQPQHF
TRBV12-3/TRBV12-4,TRBJ2-2,-,16,many,TGTGCCAGCAGCCTCCTTGGGGGTGGGGGCACCGGGGAGCTGTTTTTT,CASSLLGGGGTGELFF
TRBV12-3/TRBV12-4,TRBJ2-7,TRBD2,12,many,TGTGCCAGCAGTACCTCTAGCGGTTTTCAGTACTTC,CASSTSSGFQYF
TRBV20-1,TRBJ1-1,-,13,many,TGCAGTGCTAGGGGGTTGAAGAACACTGAAGCTTTCTTT,CSARGLKNTEAFF
TRBV27,TRBJ1-5,-,15,few,TGTGCCAGCAGCCTTAAGGGGGGTGCAACTCAGCCCCAGCATTTT,CASSLKGGATQPQHF
TRBV27,TRBJ1-5,-,13,-,TGTGCCATCAGCCCGGGTAGCAATCAGCCCCAGCATTTT,CAISPGSNQPQHF
TRBV6-1,TRBJ2-7,-,16,many,TGTGCCAGCAGTGAATATCCCAGGCTAGTCTCCTACGAGCAGTACTTC,CASSEYPRLVSYEQYF
TRBV30,TRBJ2-2,TRBD1,17,few,TGTGCCTGGAGTTTTGCAGGGGGCGCGGTGGACACCGGGGAGCTGTTTTTT,CAWSFAGGAVDTGELFF
TRBV28,TRBJ2-6,TRBD1,13,many,TGTGCCAGCAGTTTCCCAGGGACAGGGAACTTTACTTTC,CASSFPGTGNFTF
TRBV20-1,TRBJ2-7,TRBD2,16,few,TGCAGTGCCAAACCAGGGACTAGCGGGGCCCGGAACGAGCAGTACTTC,CSAKPGTSGARNEQYF
TRBV6-1,TRBJ2-7,-,12,-,TGTGCCAGCAGTGGGCGGACCTACGGGCAGTACTTC,CASSGRTYGQYF
TRBV10-1,TRBJ2-6,-,13,many,TGCGCCAGCGCCCCTTCTGGGGCCAACGTCCTGACTTTC,CASAPSGANVLTF
TRBV12-3/TRBV12-4,TRBJ2-5,-,14,many,TGTGCCAGCAGGAGGGGGAGCGGACAAGAGACCCAGTACTTC,CASRRGSGQETQYF
TRBV12-3/TRBV12-4,TRBJ2-7,TRBD2,20,many,TGTGCCAGCAGTTTAAGAGGGGCTAGCGGTTCCTTCTTTAGCACCTACGAGCAGTACTTC,CASSLRGASGSFFSTYEQYF
TRBV6-1,TRBJ2-2,-,15,few,TGTGCCAGCAGTGCCAGGGAAATCGGAACCGGGGAGCTGTTTTTT,CASSAREIGTGELFF
TRBV27,TRBJ2-7,-,15,many,TGTGCCAGCAGCCCCCTCCGGGACCTCTTTGCCGAGCAGTACTTC,CASSPLRDLFAEQYF
TRBV28,TRBJ2-7,-,12,many,TGTGCCAGCAGTTTCCTAGCCTACGAGCAGTACTTC,CASSFLAYEQYF
TRBV5-1,TRBJ2-2,TRBD2,17,few,TGCGCCAGCAGCTACACCCTACTAGCGGAGAACACCGGGGAGCTGTTTTTT,CASSYTLLAENTGELFF
TRBV19,TRBJ2-7,-,13,many,TGTGCCAGTATGTCGTCGTTCGGCAACGAGCAGTACTTC,CASMSSFGNEQYF
TRBV28,TRBJ2-7,-,14,many,TGTGCCAGCGGCCAGCGGCGGGGTTCCTACGAGCAGTACTTC,CASGQRRGSYEQYF